These 21 T cell receptor beta chains share one sample of origin, sequenced in a study of OX40 agonist ivuxolimab in advanced cancers. Clones were read by immunoSEQ multiplex PCR, and TCRdb kept only the in-frame ones, dropping some. In the table there are more than 60,000 clones, around nine tenths of which are singletons. Specimen: CD4+ or CD8+ T cells sorted from blood, collected in a trial of the OX40 agonist ivuxolimab. These receptor sequences come from an adult with an advanced solid tumor such as melanoma, head and neck, liver or kidney cancer.

This sequence joins TRBV28 and TRBJ2-2; either TRBD1 or TRBD2 may supply D (5 bases each). The CDR3 extends over 13 amino acids. V dropped 5 bases and J dropped 6 bases, with 10 bases sitting between them. Germline V lookup: CDR1 MDHEN, CDR2 SYDVKM. CDR3 DNA sequence: TGTGCCAGCAGTCCTGTGGGACCCGGGGAGCTGTTTTTT. Its protein product is CASSPVGPGELFF.

The gene calls are TRBV6-6 and TRBJ1-1, with D possibly TRBD1 on 5 matching bases. The CDR3 is made up of 14 amino acids. The ends were cut back, 6 bases at V and 1 base at J, with 12 bases in the middle. The germline gives CDR1 MNHNY, CDR2 SVGAGI (reference sequence). This chain's CDR3 is CASRPPTENTEAFF. CDR3 nucleotide sequence: TGTGCCAGCAGGCCCCCGACAGAGAACACTGAAGCTTTCTTT.

The V gene is TRBV9, the J gene TRBJ2-6, with D perhaps TRBD2 (5 bases). Germline V gene data show CDR1 as SGDLS and CDR2 as YYNGEE. The V and J ends lost 4 bases and 1 base respectively, with 18 bases between them. This CDR3 has 18 residues. This chain's CDR3 is CASSRRTSIDSGANVLTF. The CDR3 coding sequence is TGTGCCAGCAGCCGGAGAACTAGTATCGATTCTGGGGCCAACGTCCTGACTTTC.

J is TRBJ1-2 and V is TRBV19, with a tentative D call TRBD1 (6 bases). Germline V lookup: CDR1 LNHDA, CDR2 SQIVND (reference sequence). There are 14 residues in the CDR3. Trimming removed 9 bases from V and 5 bases from J, with 19 bases in between. The chain's CDR3 is CASHRGQTTYGYTF. CDR3 bases: TGTGCCAGCCATCGGGGACAAACTACTTATGGCTACACCTTC.

The genes are TRBV6-6 and TRBJ2-7; TRBD1 matches 7 bases. V lost 6 bases and J lost 4; bases outside the gene matches: 3. Germline-derived CDR1 and CDR2 are MNHNY and SVGAGI (reference sequence). The CDR3 spans 12 residues. The CDR3 is CASRQTGYEQYF. As DNA, the CDR3 is TGTGCCAGCAGGCAGACAGGGTACGAGCAGTACTTC.

This chain connects TRBV2 to TRBJ1-6; 8 nucleotides line up with TRBD1. CDR3 length equals 13 residues. The V gene's germline CDR1 is SNHLY and CDR2 FYNNEI. Trimming at V came to 8 bases and at J to 10 bases, leaving 7 bases not matched to a gene. In nucleotides, the CDR3 is TGTGCCAGCTTGCAGGGGGCTTGGTCACCCCTCCACTTT. Its translation: CASLQGAWSPLHF. Looking up the rest from reference TRBV2 and TRBJ1-6 gives the full variable domain: EPEVTQTPSHQVTQMGQEVILRCVPISNHLYFYWYRQILGQKVEFLVSFYNNEISEKSEIFDDQFSVERPDGSNFTLKIRSTKLEDSAMYFCASLQGAWSPLHFGNGTRLTVT.

The V and J genes are TRBV18 and TRBJ1-1, with D unclear. This CDR3 is built from 14 residues. Trimming removed 8 bases from V and 0 bases from J, with 13 bases in between. Germline-derived CDR1 and CDR2 are KGHSH and LQKENI. The CDR3: CASANMKMNTEAFF. CDR3 bases: TGTGCCAGCGCCAACATGAAAATGAACACTGAAGCTTTCTTT.

V gene TRBV6-1 combines with J gene TRBJ2-6; TRBD2 might be the D (7 bases). The germline V and J ends were trimmed by 7 bases and 0 bases, with 10 bases remaining between them. CDR1 is MNHNS, CDR2 SASEGT, per germline. The CDR3 has 15 amino acids. This chain's CDR3 is CASKGGSSGANVLTF. The CDR3 DNA sequence: TGTGCCAGCAAGGGGGGGAGCTCTGGGGCCAACGTCCTGACTTTC.

The chain recombines TRBV9 with TRBJ2-3, with D perhaps TRBD2 (6 bases). V dropped 4 bases and J dropped 0 bases, with 12 bases sitting between them. Looked up from germline, CDR1 is SGDLS and CDR2 is YYNGEE. The CDR3 has 15 residues. CDR3: CASSIAVTSTDTQYF. DNA of the CDR3: TGTGCCAGCAGCATAGCGGTCACTAGCACAGATACGCAGTATTTT. Complete variable domain (other parts from reference TRBV9 and TRBJ2-3): DSGVTQTPKHLITATGQRVTLRCSPRSGDLSVYWYQQSLDQGLQFLIQYYNGEERAKGNILERFSAQQFPDLHSELNLSSLELGDSALYFCASSIAVTSTDTQYFGPGTRLTVL.

This clone was counted once. The V call is TRBV29-1, the J call TRBJ2-1; D ambiguous. Germline V gene sequence: CDR1 SQVTM, CDR2 ANQGSEA. The CDR3 length is 12 residues. Trimming shortened V by 4 bases and J by 2 bases, and 6 bases separated the two germline ends. Here the CDR3 DNA reads TGCAGCGTTGTCGTCGCCTACAATGAGCAGTTCTTC. This translates into CSVVVAYNEQFF.

The chain joins TRBV5-1 to TRBJ2-5, with D tentatively TRBD1 (6 bases). Germline lookup yields CDR1 SGHRS and CDR2 YFSETQ. V was clipped by 1 base and J by 2 bases, with 12 bases between them. CDR3 length: 15 amino acids. The chain's CDR3 is CASSLLGTNQETQYF. CDR3 nucleotide sequence: TGCGCCAGCAGCTTGCTTGGGACAAATCAAGAGACCCAGTACTTC.

This sequence joins TRBV19 and TRBJ1-1, with D uncertain. CDR1 and CDR2 from the germline V gene are LNHDA and SQIVND (reference sequence). Deletions cut 4 bases from V and 5 bases from J, with 17 bases between. This CDR3 region has 15 residues. Here the CDR3 reads CASSTGGIGGTEAFF. The CDR3 DNA reads as TGTGCCAGTAGTACCGGCGGAATCGGAGGTACTGAAGCTTTCTTT.

The chain combines TRBV19 with TRBJ2-7; D may be TRBD2 (5 bases). V dropped 3 bases and J dropped 3 bases, with 12 bases sitting between them. The CDR3 extends over 14 amino acids. Germline CDR1 is LNHDA and CDR2 is SQIVND (reference sequence). CDR3 region: CASSIRQDFYEQYF. The CDR3 nucleotides are TGTGCCAGTAGTATCCGGCAGGACTTCTACGAGCAGTACTTC.

The V call is TRBV7-8, the J call TRBJ2-3; tentatively, D is TRBD2 (7 bases). Germline assignment: CDR1 SGHVS and CDR2 FQNEAQ. The CDR3 spans 13 residues. Between the trimmed V and J ends, which lost 4 bases and 9 bases, there was a span of 14 bases. This CDR3 is CASSYRGAETQYF. The CDR3, as DNA: TGTGCCAGCAGCTATCGGGGGGCTGAGACGCAGTATTTT.

This chain links TRBV18 with TRBJ2-2, with a possible D match to TRBD2 (5 bases). The length of the CDR3 is 16 residues. Trimming took 3 bases from V and 0 from J, leaving 11 bases between them. Germline assignment: CDR1 KGHSH and CDR2 LQKENI. The DNA of the CDR3 is TGTGCCAGCTCACCGGGCGTGGGAGCGAACACCGGGGAGCTGTTTTTT. This translates into CASSPGVGANTGELFF.

The chain has TRBV18 and TRBJ2-1, with D perhaps given as TRBD1 or TRBD2 (5 bases each). There are 15 residues in the CDR3. V shed 3 bases and J shed 4 bases, with 13 bases lying between them. Per the germline V gene, CDR1 is KGHSH and CDR2 is LQKENI. The CDR3 region has the DNA TGTGCCAGCTCACCCAAGATGGGGGTTTACAATGAGCAGTTCTTC. Protein sequence: CASSPKMGVYNEQFF.

This chain uses TRBV7-9 with TRBJ2-7; 13 bases agree with TRBD2. Germline loops: CDR1 SEHNR, CDR2 FQNEAQ (reference sequence). CDR3 length equals 19 residues. V shed 6 bases and J 1 base; nucleotides not matched to a gene: 15. The CDR3 loop reads CASSPRSGTSGVLSYEQYF. Here the CDR3 DNA reads TGTGCCAGCAGTCCAAGATCCGGGACTAGCGGGGTCTTATCCTACGAGCAGTACTTC.

The V and J genes are TRBV19 and TRBJ1-2; 8 nucleotides align to TRBD1. This CDR3 comprises 15 residues. With 3 bases clipped from V and 4 bases from J, the junction kept 7 bases outside the gene matches. Germline assignment: CDR1 LNHDA and CDR2 SQIVND (reference sequence). The CDR3 DNA follows: TGTGCCAGTAGTATTACGGCAGGGGGCGGCTATGGCTACACCTTC. Encoded protein: CASSITAGGGYGYTF.

This clone was seen once. This sequence joins TRBV25-1 and TRBJ1-2; maybe TRBD1 (6 bases). The CDR3 is 12 amino acids. Germline V CDR1 and CDR2: MGHDK, SYGVNS. The ends were cut back, 9 bases at V and 8 bases at J, with 16 bases in the middle. DNA for the CDR3: TGTGCCAGACGGTGGGGGGCGCAGGGCTACACCTTC. Protein product: CARRWGAQGYTF.

This chain links TRBV5-1 with TRBJ2-2; the match to TRBD2 covers 11 bases. Losses at the gene ends were 5 bases for V and 7 bases for J; bases not matched to a gene: 7. Germline loops: CDR1 SGHRS, CDR2 YFSETQ. The CDR3 length is 15 residues. The CDR3 nucleotides are TGCGCCAGCAGTTGGACTAGCGGGCGGGACGGGGAGCTGTTTTTT. As protein: CASSWTSGRDGELFF.

The CDR3 DNA is TGTGCCAGCACCCGGGCGGGAGTGGGATACAATGAGCAGTTCTTC. Protein product: CASTRAGVGYNEQFF. This chain connects TRBV28 to TRBJ2-1; TRBD2 agrees at 7 bases. CDR1 is MDHEN, CDR2 SYDVKM, per germline. V lost 7 bases and J lost 4; bases outside the gene matches: 10. The CDR3 length is 15 residues.